The table lists the clone carrying this TCR beta chain with a few counts. The antigen remains undetermined. Genomic DNA of each subset was evenly split across several immunoSEQ plates. Here immunoSEQ multiplex PCR was the method, and the copy in TCRdb shows in-frame clones only, minus some. The sample has about 690,000 clones, 80% to 95% seen once. This sample stems from a study of shared clonotypes between healthy human individuals. Findings of the study overall: Sharing across four donors was highest in naive CD4 (roughly 5%) and lowest in memory CD8 (around 0.4%).

None of the donors, who were healthy HIV-negative adults, had recently had acute infections or vaccinations. The germline CDR1 and CDR2 sequences are MDHEN and SYDVKM. The CDR3 consists of 14 residues. The germline V and J ends were trimmed by 6 bases and 3 bases, with 11 bases remaining between them. J is TRBJ2-2 and V is TRBV28; maybe TRBD1 (6 bases). The clonotype originates from a young man in good health. Some clones in this sample may be carry-over from other donors' samples. The source material was memory CD8+ T cells from PBMCs. As to subset: CD45RO+ cells pooled with CCR7-negative TemRA cells. CDR3 nucleotide sequence: TGTGCCAGCAGGCTGCAGGGGTACACCGGGGAGCTGTTTTTT. Translated: CASRLQGYTGELFF.